The clone carrying this T cell receptor (beta chain) appeared a few times. One base away lies a much larger clone, so this may be a sequencing read error. The record originates from a study of T-cell reconstitution after alpha-beta-depleted transplantation in children. This CDR3 has 19 amino acids. Germline CDR1 reads DFQATT; CDR2 reads SNEGSKA (reference sequence). Preparing the TCRbeta library involved the use of unique molecular identifiers. One entry per CDR3 protein, called by TCRdb with MiXCR from the PCR reads. Of around 93,000 distinct CDR3 sequences in the sample, 7% to 9% were seen once. The chain carries TRBV20-1 and TRBJ2-6, with a tentative D call TRBD1 (6 bases). The receptor comes from a human donor who donated a stem cell graft to a child with congenital amegakaryocytic thrombocytopenia. The sequencing here drew on PBMCs from the stem cell graft donor, taken from the stem cell graft. The CDR3 DNA reads TGCAGTGCTAGAGATCTGGGTAAGGGGGTTGGCTCTGGGGCCAACGGCCTGACTTTC. It specifies CSARDLGKGVGSGANGLTF.